Below, 15 T cell receptor beta chains from the same sample are listed, as sequenced in a study of T cell repertoires in cytomegalovirus infection. TCRdb redid the calling of the reads with MiXCR, one entry per CDR3 protein. The data show some 120,000 distinct CDR3 sequences, with around 10% seen just once and around 33% held by the top ten. For these TCRs, the target antigens are not known. Sequenced sample: PBMCs, sequenced either directly or after in vitro stimulation (not recorded which). These TCRs come from a human donor in good health (CMV status not recorded). Some clones in this sample may be carry-over from other donors' samples.

This clonotype was observed at least ten times. The J gene is TRBJ2-1, the V gene TRBV6-4, with D tentatively TRBD1 (6 bases). The CDR3 spans 13 residues. Germline CDR1 reads MRHNA; CDR2 reads SNTAGT. V lost 3 bases, J lost 8 bases, and 11 bases lay in between. Here the CDR3 reads CASSEIGGYEQFF. CDR3 in DNA: TGTGCCAGCAGTGAAATAGGGGGATATGAGCAGTTCTTC.

There are a few counts of this clonotype. The chain uses TRBV4-2 and TRBJ1-2; TRBD1 might be the D (6 bases). Germline loops: CDR1 LGHNA, CDR2 YNFKEQ. V lost 4 bases, J lost 2 bases, and 14 bases lay in between. The CDR3 extends over 15 amino acids. The CDR3 sequence: CASSLYADRNYGYTF. The CDR3 region has the DNA TGTGCCAGCAGCCTATACGCCGACAGGAACTATGGCTACACCTTC.

This chain connects TRBV7-2 to TRBJ2-5, with D possibly matching TRBD2 (5 bases). This CDR3 has 13 residues. The germline gives CDR1 SGHTA, CDR2 FQGNSA. The V and J ends lost 3 bases and 5 bases respectively, with 10 bases between them. The CDR3 reads CASSFAERETQYF. The CDR3 nucleotides read TGTGCCAGCAGCTTTGCGGAGCGGGAGACCCAGTACTTC.

This clonotype was picked up many times. The J gene is TRBJ1-6, the V gene TRBV7-2; D unclear. Trimming took off 1 base at V and 2 bases at J, with 12 bases between the two ends. The CDR3 covers 17 residues. CDR1 is SGHTA, CDR2 FQGNSA, per germline. CDR3: CASSLDTGGPYNSPLHF. The CDR3 DNA is TGTGCCAGCAGCTTAGACACCGGAGGTCCCTATAATTCACCCCTCCACTTT.

This clonotype appeared a few times. This chain uses TRBV19 with TRBJ2-7; the match to TRBD1 covers 7 bases. Germline V gene data show CDR1 as LNHDA and CDR2 as SQIVND (reference sequence). The CDR3 sequence is 13 residues long. The V and J ends lost 6 bases and 3 bases, in that order; junction bases with no gene match: 5. This chain's CDR3 is CASSPTGVYEQYF. In DNA, the CDR3 is TGTGCCAGTAGCCCCACAGGGGTCTACGAGCAGTACTTC.

The rearrangement links TRBV2 to TRBJ2-1, with D uncertain. The CDR3 sequence is 11 residues long. V lost 6 bases to trimming and J lost 3 bases, with 3 bases between them. Per germline, CDR1 SNHLY and CDR2 FYNNEI. DNA of the CDR3: TGTGCCAGCAGAAGCTACAATGAGCAGTTCTTC. Protein: CASRSYNEQFF.

This clonotype was detected many times. The chain employs TRBV6-1 and TRBJ2-5; D remains ambiguous. Trimming removed 0 bases from V and 1 base from J, with 9 bases in between. Germline loops: CDR1 MNHNS, CDR2 SASEGT. The length of the CDR3 is 15 residues. DNA of the CDR3: TGTGCCAGCAGTGAAGCGGGGTACGGCCAAGAGACCCAGTACTTC. It translates to CASSEAGYGQETQYF.

This chain connects TRBV28 to TRBJ2-5; D is uncertain. CDR1 MDHEN and CDR2 SYDVKM come from the germline V gene. V lost 1 base to trimming and J lost 1 base, with 7 bases between them. The CDR3 spans 14 residues. This CDR3 is CASSLSRSQETQYF. For the CDR3, the DNA is TGTGCCAGCAGTTTATCGCGGTCCCAAGAGACCCAGTACTTC. The complete variable domain, with remaining parts taken from reference TRBV28 and TRBJ2-5, reads DVKVTQSSRYLVKRTGEKVFLECVQDMDHENMFWYRQDPGLGLRLIYFSYDVKMKEKGDIPEGYSVSREKKERFSLILESASTNQTSMYLCASSLSRSQETQYFGPGTRLLVL.

This clonotype was detected only a few times. This chain joins TRBV6-2 or TRBV6-3 and TRBJ2-1; 8 positions agree with TRBD2. Germline V gene sequence: CDR1 MNHEY, CDR2 SVGEGT. CDR3 size: 12 residues. The J segment lost 9 bases and the V segment lost 5 bases, leaving 3 bases of the junction unmatched. This CDR3 reads CASSPGLVEQFF. CDR3 in DNA: TGTGCCAGCAGTCCGGGACTAGTTGAGCAGTTCTTC.

This clonotype was detected many times. The CDR3 DNA follows: TGTGCCAGCAACGCGGGAATGTACCAAGAGACCCAGTACTTC. It is translated as CASNAGMYQETQYF. The V call is TRBV7-9, the J call TRBJ2-5, with D possibly being TRBD2 (6 bases). Germline V lookup: CDR1 SEHNR, CDR2 FQNEAQ (reference sequence). The CDR3 is 14 amino acids. The ends were cut back, 7 bases at V and 0 bases at J, with 12 bases in the middle.

Many counts were recorded for this clonotype. The V gene is TRBV6-2 or TRBV6-3, the J gene TRBJ1-1; D remains unclear. V lost 0 bases and J lost 0, with 5 bases in between. The CDR3 extends over 14 amino acids. CDR1 and CDR2 from the germline V gene are MNHEY and SVGEGT. The CDR3 spells CASSYSDLNTEAFF. For the CDR3, the DNA is TGTGCCAGCAGTTACTCAGACCTGAACACTGAAGCTTTCTTT.

The chain uses TRBV4-3 and TRBJ1-5; 8 bases map to TRBD1. Germline V gives CDR1 LGHNA, CDR2 YSLEER. Unmatched junction bases numbered 6, after V lost 2 bases and J lost 3 bases. CDR3 length: 16 residues. CDR3 loop: CASSQKDRASNQPQHF. The DNA of the CDR3 is TGCGCCAGCAGCCAAAAGGACAGGGCCTCCAATCAGCCCCAGCATTTT.

V is TRBV23-1 and J is TRBJ2-2; 14 bases line up with TRBD2. TRBV23-1 is sorted into the ORF group, with uncertain function. Trimming at V came to 7 bases and at J to 10 bases, leaving 17 bases not matched to a gene. This CDR3 comprises 18 residues. The CDR3 bases are TGCGCCAGCACTACAGAGCCACCGGAGACTAGCGGGAGGGAGGAGCTGTTTTTT. As protein: CASTTEPPETSGREELFF.

The chain is built from TRBV24-1 and TRBJ2-5; 16 positions match TRBD2. The CDR3 is 20 amino acids. CDR1 KGHDR and CDR2 SFDVKD come from the germline V gene. Trimming at V came to 3 bases and at J to 4 bases, leaving 13 bases not matched to a gene. The DNA for the CDR3 is TGTGCCACCAGTGATCAGGCGGGACTAGCGGGAGGGCCAAGTCTAGAGACCCAGTACTTC. Its translation is CATSDQAGLAGGPSLETQYF.

This clonotype has at least ten counts. V usage is TRBV6-1 and J usage is TRBJ2-5; D is possibly TRBD2 (5 bases). Per germline, CDR1 MNHNS and CDR2 SASEGT. Deletions cut 6 bases from V and 2 bases from J, with 10 bases between. The CDR3 is 13 residues long. The CDR3 sequence: CASRPGWQETQYF. The CDR3 nucleotides are TGTGCCAGCAGACCGGGGTGGCAAGAGACCCAGTACTTC.